A selection of T cell receptor beta chains follows, all from one sample in a study of OX40 agonist ivuxolimab in advanced cancers. This table comes from immunoSEQ multiplex PCR, and its TCRdb copy is limited to in-frame clones, with some not included. The repertoire consists of 20,000 to 30,000 clones, with just over 90% occurring once and the leading ten covering approximately 49%. The sequences come from CD4+ or CD8+ T cells sorted from blood, collected in a trial of the OX40 agonist ivuxolimab. The source is an adult with an advanced solid tumor such as melanoma, head and neck, liver or kidney cancer. Each CDR3 is given with its conserved first and last residue. A D gene is named only where the DNA matches it firmly. Some rows mark clone size as missing; the rest say once, few, many or name a class of expanded clone.

J gene | D gene | V gene | clone size | CDR3 protein | CDR3 DNA
TRBJ2-5 | . | TRBV11-2 | . | CASSLGADSRGTQYF | TGTGCCAGCAGCTTAGGGGCTGACTCCCGAGGGACCCAGTACTTC
TRBJ2-7 | TRBD2 | TRBV28 | once | CASSLRKAGGSYEQYF | TGTGCCAGCAGTTTACGGAAAGCGGGGGGTTCCTACGAGCAGTACTTC
TRBJ1-2 | TRBD1 | TRBV2 | . | CASRSTGIYGYTF | TGTGCCAGCAGATCGACAGGGATCTATGGCTACACCTTC
TRBJ1-1 | TRBD1 | TRBV13 | few | CASSLGAGGPSTEAFF | TGTGCCAGCAGCTTAGGGGCAGGGGGCCCCTCCACTGAAGCTTTCTTT
TRBJ2-5 | . | TRBV11-3 | . | CASSSIGPGRTQYF | TGTGCCAGCAGCTCCATCGGACCCGGCAGGACCCAGTACTTC
TRBJ2-3 | TRBD1 | TRBV6-5 | once | CATKYRGTDTQYF | TGTGCCACAAAGTACAGGGGGACAGATACGCAGTATTTT
TRBJ2-5 | . | TRBV28 | . | CASSLGTGWEETQYF | TGTGCCAGCAGTTTGGGTACGGGGTGGGAGGAGACCCAGTACTTC
TRBJ2-1 | . | TRBV14 | once | CASSQYNNEQFF | TGTGCCAGCAGCCAATACAACAATGAGCAGTTCTTC
TRBJ2-3 | . | TRBV29-1 | once | CSVEGGRDTDTQYF | TGCAGCGTTGAGGGGGGGCGGGACACAGATACGCAGTATTTT
TRBJ2-2 | . | TRBV7-9 | . | CASSLVAGRGTGELFF | TGTGCCAGCAGCTTAGTTGCGGGGCGCGGCACCGGGGAGCTGTTTTTT
TRBJ1-6 | TRBD1 | TRBV28 | . | CASRTGGVNSPLHF | TGTGCCAGCAGGACAGGGGGCGTTAATTCACCCCTCCACTTT
TRBJ2-1 | . | TRBV6-1 | . | CASRPGPWDEQFF | TGTGCCAGCAGGCCGGGACCGTGGGATGAGCAGTTCTTC
TRBJ2-7 | TRBD1 | TRBV7-9 | . | CASSPPTGADYEQYF | TGTGCCAGCAGCCCACCGACAGGGGCTGACTACGAGCAGTACTTC
TRBJ2-5 | . | TRBV6-6 | . | CASSPGVGRETQYF | TGTGCCAGCAGTCCGGGTGTGGGGAGGGAGACCCAGTACTTC
TRBJ2-7 | . | TRBV7-9 | . | CASSLGGVQDF | TGTGCCAGCAGCTTAGGGGGGGTACAGGACTTC
TRBJ2-2 | . | TRBV6-4 | . | CATAINPGGELFF | TGTGCCACCGCTATTAATCCTGGGGGGGAGCTGTTTTTT
TRBJ1-3 | . | TRBV7-9 | . | CASSLVLLADTIYF | TGTGCCAGCAGCTTAGTTTTATTGGCGGACACCATATATTTT
TRBJ1-1 | . | TRBV19 | . | CASRSRHTAMNTEAFF | TGTGCCAGTAGATCCCGCCACACCGCCATGAACACTGAAGCTTTCTTT
TRBJ2-5 | . | TRBV11-2 | . | CASSGVMAGQETQYF | TGTGCCAGCAGCGGGGTGATGGCGGGGCAAGAGACCCAGTACTTC
TRBJ1-1 | TRBD1 | TRBV4-1 | . | CASSGTGGIVNTEAFF | TGCGCCAGCAGCGGGACAGGGGGCATTGTGAACACTGAAGCTTTCTTT
TRBJ1-1 | . | TRBV7-3 | . | CASSSTEYTEAFF | TGTGCCAGCAGCTCGACAGAGTACACTGAAGCTTTCTTT
TRBJ2-7 | . | TRBV29-1 | . | CSVAMDSGYEQYF | TGCAGCGTCGCGATGGACTCAGGCTACGAGCAGTACTTC
TRBJ1-1 | . | TRBV6-1 | once | CASSEADNTEAFF | TGTGCCAGCAGTGAGGCGGATAACACTGAAGCTTTCTTT
TRBJ2-1 | . | TRBV10-2 | . | CASSESSVLYNEQFF | TGCGCCAGCAGTGAATCTAGCGTACTCTACAATGAGCAGTTCTTC
TRBJ1-1 | . | TRBV27 | . | CASSRGRTYPNTEAFF | TGTGCCAGCAGCCGGGGACGGACTTATCCGAACACTGAAGCTTTCTTT
TRBJ2-5 | TRBD1 | TRBV11-2 | . | CASSHTGAQETQYF | TGTGCCAGCAGCCATACAGGGGCCCAAGAGACCCAGTACTTC
TRBJ2-2 | TRBD1 | TRBV5-1 | . | CASSQKKTGGNTGELFF | TGCGCCAGCAGCCAGAAAAAGACAGGGGGGAACACCGGGGAGCTGTTTTTT
TRBJ2-7 | TRBD2 | TRBV11-3 | . | CASSTRSTSGSSYEQYF | TGTGCCAGCAGCACTCGTTCGACTAGCGGGAGCTCCTACGAGCAGTACTTC
TRBJ1-2 | . | TRBV7-8 | . | CASSLDMTEAYGYTF | TGTGCCAGCAGCTTAGATATGACAGAGGCCTATGGCTACACCTTC
TRBJ1-3 | . | TRBV6-5 | . | CASSYAGVGRNTIYF | TGTGCCAGCAGTTACGCAGGGGTAGGGCGAAACACCATATATTTT
TRBJ2-3 | TRBD1 | TRBV9 | . | CASSGTGGDGTQYF | TGTGCCAGCAGTGGGACAGGGGGCGACGGTACGCAGTATTTT
TRBJ2-1 | TRBD2 | TRBV10-1 | . | CASSETFAGGNNEQFF | TGCGCCAGCAGTGAGACCTTCGCGGGGGGGAACAATGAGCAGTTCTTC
TRBJ1-2 | . | TRBV4-1 | once | CASSQVAGSYGYTF | TGCGCCAGCAGCCAAGTGGCAGGCAGCTATGGCTACACCTTC
TRBJ1-2 | . | TRBV10-3 | once | CAISESGGDGYTF | TGTGCCATCAGTGAGTCGGGGGGGGATGGCTACACCTTC
TRBJ1-6 | . | TRBV19 | . | CASSGGYNSPLHF | TGTGCCAGCTCGGGCGGCTATAATTCACCCCTCCACTTT
TRBJ2-1 | TRBD2 | TRBV7-6 | . | CASSEGSSGAHNEQFF | TGTGCCAGCAGCGAGGGGTCTAGCGGGGCCCACAATGAGCAGTTCTTC
TRBJ2-7 | TRBD1 | TRBV7-3 | . | CASSLTSAQGASNEQYF | TGTGCCAGCAGCTTAACGTCAGCGCAGGGGGCGTCGAACGAGCAGTACTTC
TRBJ2-6 | . | TRBV21-1 | . | CASSKDWGYSGANVLTF | TGTGCCAGCAGCAAAGATTGGGGGTACTCTGGGGCCAACGTCCTGACTTTC